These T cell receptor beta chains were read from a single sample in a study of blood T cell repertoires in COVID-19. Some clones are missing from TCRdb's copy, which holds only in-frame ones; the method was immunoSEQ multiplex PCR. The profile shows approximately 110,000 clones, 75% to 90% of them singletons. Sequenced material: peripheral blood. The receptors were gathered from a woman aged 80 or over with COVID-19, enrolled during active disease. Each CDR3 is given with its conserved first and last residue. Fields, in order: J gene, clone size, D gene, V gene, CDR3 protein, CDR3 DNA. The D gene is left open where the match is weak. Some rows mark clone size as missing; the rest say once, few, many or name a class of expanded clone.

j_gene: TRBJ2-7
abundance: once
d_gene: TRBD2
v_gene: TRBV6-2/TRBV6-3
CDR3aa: CASSLGLAGGYEQYF
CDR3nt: TGTGCCAGCAGCCTTGGACTAGCGGGAGGTTACGAGCAGTACTTC

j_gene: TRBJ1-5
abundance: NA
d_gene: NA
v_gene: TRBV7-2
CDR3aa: CASSLGDSFNQPQHF
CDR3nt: TGTGCCAGCAGCTTAGGAGACAGCTTCAATCAGCCCCAGCATTTT

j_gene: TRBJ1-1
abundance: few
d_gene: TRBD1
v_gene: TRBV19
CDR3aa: CASSSQTGGKTEAFF
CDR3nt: TGTGCCAGTAGTTCTCAGACAGGGGGTAAAACTGAAGCTTTCTTT

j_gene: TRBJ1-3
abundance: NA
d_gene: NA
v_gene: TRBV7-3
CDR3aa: CASSLRGPLSGNTIYF
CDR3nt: TGTGCCAGCAGCCTACGGGGTCCCCTCTCTGGAAACACCATATATTTT

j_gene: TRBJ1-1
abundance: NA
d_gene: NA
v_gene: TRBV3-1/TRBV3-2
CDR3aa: CASSPQQGNTEAFF
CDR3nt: TGTGCCAGCAGCCCCCAACAGGGGAACACTGAAGCTTTCTTT

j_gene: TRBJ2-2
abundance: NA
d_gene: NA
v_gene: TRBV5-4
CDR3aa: CASRYGQTNTGELFF
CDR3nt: TGTGCCAGCAGATATGGACAGACGAACACCGGGGAGCTGTTTTTT

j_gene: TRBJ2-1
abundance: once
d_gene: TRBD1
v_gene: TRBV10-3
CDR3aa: CAISESGQINEQFF
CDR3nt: TGTGCCATCAGTGAGTCGGGACAGATAAATGAGCAGTTCTTC

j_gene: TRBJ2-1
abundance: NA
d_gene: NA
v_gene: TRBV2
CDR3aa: CASSPRTTTYNEQFF
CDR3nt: TGTGCCAGCAGTCCACGGACTACCACCTACAATGAGCAGTTCTTC

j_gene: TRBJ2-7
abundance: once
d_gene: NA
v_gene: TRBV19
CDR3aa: CASSINLAGEQYF
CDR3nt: TGTGCCAGTAGTATCAACCTAGCCGGAGAGCAGTACTTC

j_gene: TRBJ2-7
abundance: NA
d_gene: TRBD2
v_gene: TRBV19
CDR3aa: CASSIGAGTSGPEQYF
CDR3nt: TGTGCCAGTAGCATCGGAGCCGGGACTAGCGGTCCCGAGCAGTACTTC

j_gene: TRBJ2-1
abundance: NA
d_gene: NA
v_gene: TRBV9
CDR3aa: CASSPDYNEQFF
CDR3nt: TGTGCCAGCAGCCCAGACTACAATGAGCAGTTCTTC

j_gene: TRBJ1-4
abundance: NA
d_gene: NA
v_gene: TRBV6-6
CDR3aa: CASISFGGPANEKLFF
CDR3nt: TGTGCCAGCATCTCCTTCGGAGGGCCGGCTAATGAAAAACTGTTTTTT

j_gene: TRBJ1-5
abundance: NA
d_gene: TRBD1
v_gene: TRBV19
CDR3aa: CASSLPGDRGAIQHF
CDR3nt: TGTGCCAGTAGTCTTCCTGGGGACAGGGGGGCCATCCAGCATTTT

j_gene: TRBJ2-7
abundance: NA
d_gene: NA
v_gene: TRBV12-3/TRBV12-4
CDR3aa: CASTQAGYYEQYF
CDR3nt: TGTGCCAGCACTCAGGCGGGGTACTACGAGCAGTACTTC

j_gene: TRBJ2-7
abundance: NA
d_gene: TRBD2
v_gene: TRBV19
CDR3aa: CASSIGLAGVSYEQYF
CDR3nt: TGTGCCAGTAGTATCGGACTAGCGGGAGTAAGCTACGAGCAGTACTTC

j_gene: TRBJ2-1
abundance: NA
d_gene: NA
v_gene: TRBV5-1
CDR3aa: CASSLGARDNEQFF
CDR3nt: TGCGCCAGCAGCTTGGGGGCCAGGGACAATGAGCAGTTCTTC

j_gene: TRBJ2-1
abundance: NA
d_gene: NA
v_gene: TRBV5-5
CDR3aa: CASSLYGGEQFF
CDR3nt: TGTGCCAGCAGCTTGTACGGGGGTGAGCAGTTCTTC

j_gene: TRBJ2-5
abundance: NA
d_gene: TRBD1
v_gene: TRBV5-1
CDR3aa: CASSLGQGTRETQYF
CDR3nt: TGCGCCAGCAGCTTGGGACAGGGGACCCGGGAGACCCAGTACTTC

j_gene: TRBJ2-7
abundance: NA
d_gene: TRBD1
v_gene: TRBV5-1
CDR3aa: CASTPRGGQGYEQYF
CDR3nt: TGCGCCAGCACCCCCCGTGGGGGACAGGGATACGAGCAGTACTTC

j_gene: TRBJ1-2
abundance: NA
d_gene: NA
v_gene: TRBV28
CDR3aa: CATHGLYGYTF
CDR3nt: TGTGCCACCCATGGGCTCTATGGCTACACCTTC

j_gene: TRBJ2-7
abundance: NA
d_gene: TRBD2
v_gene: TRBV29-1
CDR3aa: CSVDQGWTSGSLQYF
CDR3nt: TGCAGCGTTGATCAGGGGTGGACTAGCGGGTCCCTTCAGTACTTC

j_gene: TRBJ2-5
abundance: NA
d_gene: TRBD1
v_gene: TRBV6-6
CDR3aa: CASSQRQGGGETQYF
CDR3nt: TGTGCCAGCAGCCAAAGACAGGGGGGTGGAGAGACCCAGTACTTC

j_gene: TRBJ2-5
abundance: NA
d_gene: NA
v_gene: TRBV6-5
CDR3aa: CASSYGSPVGRGTQYF
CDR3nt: TGTGCCAGCAGTTATGGGTCCCCAGTGGGTCGGGGGACCCAGTACTTC

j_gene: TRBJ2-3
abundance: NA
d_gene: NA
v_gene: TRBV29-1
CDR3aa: CSVAYTDTQYF
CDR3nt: TGCAGCGTAGCCTACACAGATACGCAGTATTTT

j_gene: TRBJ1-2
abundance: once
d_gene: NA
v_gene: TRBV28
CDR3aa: CASSLNYGYTF
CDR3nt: TGTGCCAGCAGCCTTAACTATGGCTACACCTTC

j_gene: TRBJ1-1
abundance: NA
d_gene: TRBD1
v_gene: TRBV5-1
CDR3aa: CASSVGQLNTEAFF
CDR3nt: TGCGCCAGCAGCGTGGGACAGTTGAACACTGAAGCTTTCTTT

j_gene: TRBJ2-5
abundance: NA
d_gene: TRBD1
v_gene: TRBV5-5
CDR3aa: CASSLGDRGGETQYF
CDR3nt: TGTGCCAGCAGCTTGGGGGACAGGGGTGGAGAGACCCAGTACTTC

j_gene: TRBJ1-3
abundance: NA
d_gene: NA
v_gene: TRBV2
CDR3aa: CASSVKGPPSGNTIYF
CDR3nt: TGTGCCAGCAGTGTGAAGGGGCCGCCCTCTGGAAACACCATATATTTT

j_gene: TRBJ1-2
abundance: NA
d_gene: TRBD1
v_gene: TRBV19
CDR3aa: CASSISGTGGWGYTF
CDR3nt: TGTGCCAGTAGTATCTCCGGGACAGGGGGCTGGGGCTACACCTTC

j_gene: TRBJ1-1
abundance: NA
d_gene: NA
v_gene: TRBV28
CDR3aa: CASSLGGSWTEAFF
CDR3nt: TGTGCCAGCAGTTTAGGGGGGAGTTGGACTGAAGCTTTCTTT

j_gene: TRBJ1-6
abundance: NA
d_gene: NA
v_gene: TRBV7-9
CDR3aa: CASSPKGSNSPLHF
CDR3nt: TGTGCCAGCAGCCCCAAAGGGAGTAATTCACCCCTCCACTTT

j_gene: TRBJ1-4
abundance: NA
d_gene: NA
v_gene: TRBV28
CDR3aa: CASSLSQGGEKLFF
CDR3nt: TGTGCCAGCAGTTTATCTCAGGGCGGCGAAAAACTGTTTTTT

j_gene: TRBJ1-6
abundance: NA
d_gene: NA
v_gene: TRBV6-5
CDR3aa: CASTTKYNSPLHF
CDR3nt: TGTGCCAGCACGACAAAATATAATTCACCCCTCCACTTT

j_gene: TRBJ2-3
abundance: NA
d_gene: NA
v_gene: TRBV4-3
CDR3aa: CASSQENRYTDTQYF
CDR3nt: TGCGCCAGCAGCCAAGAGAACAGATACACAGATACGCAGTATTTT

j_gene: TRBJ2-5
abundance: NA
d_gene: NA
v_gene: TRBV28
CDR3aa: CASSLIGETQYF
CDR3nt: TGTGCCAGCAGTTTGATTGGCGAGACCCAGTACTTC

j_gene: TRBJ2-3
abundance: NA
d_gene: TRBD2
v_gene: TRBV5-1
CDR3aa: CASSRGTSGTTDTQYF
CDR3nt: TGCGCCAGCAGCCGGGGGACTAGCGGGACCACAGATACGCAGTATTTT

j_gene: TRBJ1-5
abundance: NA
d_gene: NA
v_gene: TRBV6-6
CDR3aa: CASSDAGDNQPQHF
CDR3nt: TGTGCCAGCAGTGACGCGGGTGACAATCAGCCCCAGCATTTT

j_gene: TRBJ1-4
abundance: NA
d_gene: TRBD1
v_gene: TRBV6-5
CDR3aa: CASTGTGEKLFF
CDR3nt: TGTGCCAGCACCGGGACAGGTGAAAAACTGTTTTTT

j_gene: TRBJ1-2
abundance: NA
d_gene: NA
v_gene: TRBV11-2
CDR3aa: CASSLDRLNYGYTF
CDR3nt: TGTGCCAGCAGCTTAGACCGGTTAAACTATGGCTACACCTTC

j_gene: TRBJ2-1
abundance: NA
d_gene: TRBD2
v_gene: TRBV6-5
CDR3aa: CAIASGAYNEQFF
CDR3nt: TGTGCCATCGCTAGCGGGGCCTACAATGAGCAGTTCTTC

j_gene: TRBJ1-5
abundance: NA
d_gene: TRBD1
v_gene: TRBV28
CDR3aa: CASSPRDRGQYQPQHF
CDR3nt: TGTGCCAGCAGTCCCCGGGACAGGGGGCAATATCAGCCCCAGCATTTT

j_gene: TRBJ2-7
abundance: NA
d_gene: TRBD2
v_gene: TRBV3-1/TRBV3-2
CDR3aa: CASSPGLAGEPRSYEQYF
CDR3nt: TGTGCCAGCAGCCCGGGACTAGCGGGAGAACCGAGGTCCTACGAGCAGTACTTC

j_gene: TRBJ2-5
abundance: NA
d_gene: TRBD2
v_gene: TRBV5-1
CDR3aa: CASSLGLAGEFQETQYF
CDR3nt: TGCGCCAGCAGCTTGGGACTAGCGGGAGAATTCCAAGAGACCCAGTACTTC

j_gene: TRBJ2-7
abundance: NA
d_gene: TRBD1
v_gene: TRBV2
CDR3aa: CASGAMGQSYEQYF
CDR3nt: TGTGCCAGCGGAGCAATGGGACAGAGCTACGAGCAGTACTTC

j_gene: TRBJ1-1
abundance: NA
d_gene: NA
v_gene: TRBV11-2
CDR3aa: CASSFQQGSLGITEAFF
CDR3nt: TGTGCCAGCAGCTTCCAACAGGGAAGTTTGGGGATCACTGAAGCTTTCTTT

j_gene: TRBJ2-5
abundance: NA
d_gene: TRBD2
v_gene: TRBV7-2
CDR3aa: CASSLRTSGRLLYQETQYF
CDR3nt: TGTGCCAGCAGCTTAAGAACTAGCGGGAGGCTCTTGTACCAAGAGACCCAGTACTTC

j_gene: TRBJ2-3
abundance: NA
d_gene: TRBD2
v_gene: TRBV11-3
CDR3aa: CASSYRLAGASDTQYF
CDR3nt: TGTGCCAGCAGCTACAGACTAGCGGGAGCCTCAGATACGCAGTATTTT

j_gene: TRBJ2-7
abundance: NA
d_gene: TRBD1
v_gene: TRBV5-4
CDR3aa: CASSSSGTGQGEEYF
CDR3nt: TGTGCCAGCAGCTCATCCGGGACAGGGCAGGGTGAGGAGTACTTC

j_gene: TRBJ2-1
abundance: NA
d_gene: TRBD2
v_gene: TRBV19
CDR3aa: CASSHRTSGSYNEQFF
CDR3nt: TGTGCCAGTAGTCATAGGACTAGCGGCTCCTACAATGAGCAGTTCTTC

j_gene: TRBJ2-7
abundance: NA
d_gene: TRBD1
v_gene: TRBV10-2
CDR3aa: CASIGTGKYEQYF
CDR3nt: TGCGCCAGCATCGGGACAGGGAAATACGAGCAGTACTTC

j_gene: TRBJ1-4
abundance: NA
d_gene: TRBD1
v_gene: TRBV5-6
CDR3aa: CASSLAQGVLANEKLFF
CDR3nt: TGTGCCAGCAGCTTGGCCCAGGGGGTTTTGGCTAATGAAAAACTGTTTTTT

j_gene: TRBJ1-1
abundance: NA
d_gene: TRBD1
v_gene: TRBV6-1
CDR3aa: CASRPPGQGTEAFF
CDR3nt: TGTGCCAGCAGACCTCCCGGACAGGGAACTGAAGCTTTCTTT

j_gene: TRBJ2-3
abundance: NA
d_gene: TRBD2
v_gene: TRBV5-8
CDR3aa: CASSLAGISTDTQYF
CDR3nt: TGTGCCAGCAGCTTAGCGGGAATCTCCACAGATACGCAGTATTTT